This TCR beta chain was captured by sequencing in a study of T cell responses to AZD1222 COVID-19 vaccine (dated by TCRdb to about 2021). For the wider study: TCR sequencing covered roughly 230 trial participants: 207 given two doses of AZD1222 and 26 given two doses of MenACWY control vaccine. Trial participants were enrolled into age subgroups of 18-55, 56-69 and 70-plus years, which contained around 150, 29 and 61 TCR-sequenced participants, respectively.

Counted from cysteine to phenylalanine, this CDR3 has 13 amino acids. Just CDR3 DNA is preserved here, 39 bases in frame from base 1. V drops 0 bases and J drops 5 bases, leaving 7 bases in between. The germline V gene specifies KGHSH as CDR1 and LQKENI as CDR2. The CDR3 regions of human TCRbeta chains were analyzed by immunosequencing. Per the authors' processing: Repertoire TCRs were checked for matches against a reference library of SARS-CoV-2-specific TCRs that had been generated using the MIRA antigen-specificity platform. Breadth was defined as the fraction of unique TCRs that were SARS-CoV-2-associated, and depth was defined as the fraction of total T cells that were SARS-CoV-2-associated. Each spike-specific TCR was assigned to its reactive spike region and to a CD4 or CD8 class using the MIRA data. Log10-transformed breadth and depth values were compared by one-way ANOVA with Sidak's multiple comparisons tests. TCRdb stores this immuneACCESS table with in-frame sequences only. Part of the clones is absent; in the studies checked, under half of the shortfall reflects unresolved V genes, and no reason is known for the rest. V and J calls and clone size come straight from that table; D and trimming were deduced from the DNA. Within this sample are approximately 200,000 clones, with 91% of them counted one time only. The ten largest clones capture around 3.5% of the sample.

This specimen's time point label, per the study, means: about 28 days (+/-7) after the second vaccine dose. Because spike-specific TCR depth and breadth did not differ between the two schedules, AZD1222 recipients who got a second dose at roughly 4 weeks were pooled with those who got a second dose at roughly 12 weeks. The vaccinee samples were drawn from two UK trials, COV001 and COV002, one of which was a single-blind randomized controlled phase 2/3 trial testing AZD1222 (ChAdOx1 nCoV-19) in healthy adults. For TCRbeta chain sequencing, PBMC samples from trial participants were taken at day 0 and at day 28 after the second dose. A word on this clone: Its antigen is still unknown. Base quality data are lacking; no much larger clone is found one base away.

Points the paper makes about the study in general: Vaccine-associated CD4 TCRs spanned the whole spike protein, with dominant responses in regions 160-218 and 743-854. Only five to seven AZD1222 recipients were SARS-CoV-2 seropositive at baseline, limiting conclusions about previously exposed vaccinees. Reportedly, almost half of the unique spike-specific TCRs recognized epitopes lying outside the regions that are mutated in the B.1.351 and B.1.1.7 variants. The 56-69-year group was small, and its depth increase did not reach significance, likely because of low power. A significant rise in spike-specific TCR breadth and depth was observed after two AZD1222 doses relative to day 0 and relative to MenACWY recipients. Because no day 14 peak-response samples were available, repertoires were characterized only after the peak T cell response. Most participants were white British and females outnumbered males, and the authors suggested that clonal diversity may have been underestimated.

Sequencing was performed on peripheral blood, taken 28 days after the second AZD1222 dose. The clonotype comes from an adult who received the AZD1222 COVID-19 vaccine. The chain was built from TRBV18 and TRBJ2-5; tentative D gene TRBD2, with 5 bases matching. The nucleotide sequence reads TGTGCCAGCTCACCACCAAGGAGGGAGACCCAGTACTTC. This encodes CASSPPRRETQYF. When the CDR3 is completed using the reference TRBV18 and TRBJ2-5 genes on either side, the full variable domain is NAGVMQNPRHLVRRRGQEARLRCSPMKGHSHVYWYRQLPEEGLKFMVYLQKENIIDESGMPKERFSAEFPKEGPSILRIQQVVRGDSAAYFCASSPPRRETQYFGPGTRLLVL.